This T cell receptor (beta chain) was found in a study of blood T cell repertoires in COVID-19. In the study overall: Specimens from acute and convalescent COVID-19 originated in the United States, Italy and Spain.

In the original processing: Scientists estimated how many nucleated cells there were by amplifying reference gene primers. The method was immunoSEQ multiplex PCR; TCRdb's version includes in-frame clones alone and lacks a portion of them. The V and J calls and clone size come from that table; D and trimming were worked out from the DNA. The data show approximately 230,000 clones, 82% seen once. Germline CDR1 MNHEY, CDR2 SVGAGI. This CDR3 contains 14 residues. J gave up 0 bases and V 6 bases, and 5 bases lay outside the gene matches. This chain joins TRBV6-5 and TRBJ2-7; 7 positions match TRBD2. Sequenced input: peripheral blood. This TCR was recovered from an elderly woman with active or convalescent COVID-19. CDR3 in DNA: TGTGCCAGCAGCACCGGGACTAACTCCTACGAGCAGTACTTC. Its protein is CASSTGTNSYEQYF.